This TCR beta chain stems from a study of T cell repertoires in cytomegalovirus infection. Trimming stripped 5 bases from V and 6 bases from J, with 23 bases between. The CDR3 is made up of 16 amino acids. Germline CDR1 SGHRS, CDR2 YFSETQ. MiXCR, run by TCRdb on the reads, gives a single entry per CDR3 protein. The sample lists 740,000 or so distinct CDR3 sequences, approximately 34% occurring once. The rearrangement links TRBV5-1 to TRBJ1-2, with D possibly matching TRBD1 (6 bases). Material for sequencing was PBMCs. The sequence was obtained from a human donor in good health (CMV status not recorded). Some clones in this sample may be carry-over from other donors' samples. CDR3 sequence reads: CASRRQNGGAGDGYTF. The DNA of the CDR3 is TGCGCCAGCAGACGTCAGAATGGGGGCGCCGGAGATGGCTACACCTTC.